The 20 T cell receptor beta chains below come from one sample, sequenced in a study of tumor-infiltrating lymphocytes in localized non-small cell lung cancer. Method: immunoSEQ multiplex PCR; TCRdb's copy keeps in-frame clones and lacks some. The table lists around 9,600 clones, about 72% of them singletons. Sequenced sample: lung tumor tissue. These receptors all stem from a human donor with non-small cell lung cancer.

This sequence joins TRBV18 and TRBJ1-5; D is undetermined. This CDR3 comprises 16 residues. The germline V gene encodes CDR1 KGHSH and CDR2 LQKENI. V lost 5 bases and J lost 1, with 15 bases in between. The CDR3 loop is CASSTWGGVSNQPQHF. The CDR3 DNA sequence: TGTGCCAGCTCAACGTGGGGAGGCGTAAGCAATCAGCCCCAGCATTTT.

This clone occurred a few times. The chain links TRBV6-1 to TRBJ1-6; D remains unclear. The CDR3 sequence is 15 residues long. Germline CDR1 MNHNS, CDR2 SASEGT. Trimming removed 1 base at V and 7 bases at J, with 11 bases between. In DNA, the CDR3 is TGTGCCAGCAGTGAAGTCAGGATTTCCAATTCACCCCTCCACTTT. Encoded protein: CASSEVRISNSPLHF.

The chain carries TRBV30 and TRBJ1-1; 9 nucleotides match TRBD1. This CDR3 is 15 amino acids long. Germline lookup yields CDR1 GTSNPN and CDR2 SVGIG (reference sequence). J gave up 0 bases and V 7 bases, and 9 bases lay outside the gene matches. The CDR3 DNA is TGTGCCTCCCAACCGGGACAGGGAATGAACACTGAAGCTTTCTTT. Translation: CASQPGQGMNTEAFF.

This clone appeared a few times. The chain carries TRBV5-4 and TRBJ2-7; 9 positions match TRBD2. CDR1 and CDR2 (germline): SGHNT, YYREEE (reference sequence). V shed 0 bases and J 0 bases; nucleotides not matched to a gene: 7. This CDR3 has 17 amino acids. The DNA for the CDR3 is TGTGCCAGCAGCTTGGACCCTAGCGGGGCCTACTCCTACGAGCAGTACTTC. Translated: CASSLDPSGAYSYEQYF.

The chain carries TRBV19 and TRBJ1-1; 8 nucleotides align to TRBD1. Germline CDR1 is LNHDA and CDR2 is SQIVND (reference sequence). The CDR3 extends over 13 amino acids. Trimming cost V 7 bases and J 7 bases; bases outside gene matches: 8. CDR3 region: CASTAQGAGEAFF. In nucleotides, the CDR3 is TGTGCCAGTACCGCCCAGGGGGCCGGTGAAGCTTTCTTT.

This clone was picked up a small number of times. The CDR3 loop reads CASSVLGQMNTEAFF. For the CDR3, the DNA is TGTGCCAGCAGTGTCTTGGGACAGATGAACACTGAAGCTTTCTTT. V and J are TRBV7-9 and TRBJ1-1; 7 nucleotides match TRBD1. V was clipped by 6 bases and J by 0 bases; unmatched bases: 7. Looked up from germline, CDR1 is SEHNR and CDR2 is FQNEAQ (reference sequence). This CDR3 region has 15 residues.

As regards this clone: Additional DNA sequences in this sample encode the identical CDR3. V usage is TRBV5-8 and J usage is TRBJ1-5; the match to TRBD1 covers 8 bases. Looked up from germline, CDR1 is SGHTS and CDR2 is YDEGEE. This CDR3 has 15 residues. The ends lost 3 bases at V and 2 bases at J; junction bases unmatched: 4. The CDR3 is CASSSRQGRNQPQHF. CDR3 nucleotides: TGTGCCAGCAGCTCTAGACAGGGGCGCAATCAGCCCCAGCATTTT.

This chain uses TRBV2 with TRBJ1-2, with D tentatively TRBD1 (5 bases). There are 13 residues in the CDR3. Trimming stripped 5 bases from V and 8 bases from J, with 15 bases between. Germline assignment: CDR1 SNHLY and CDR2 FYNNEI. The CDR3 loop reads CASSPGKVRGYTF. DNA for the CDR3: TGTGCCAGCAGTCCAGGGAAGGTTAGGGGCTACACCTTC.

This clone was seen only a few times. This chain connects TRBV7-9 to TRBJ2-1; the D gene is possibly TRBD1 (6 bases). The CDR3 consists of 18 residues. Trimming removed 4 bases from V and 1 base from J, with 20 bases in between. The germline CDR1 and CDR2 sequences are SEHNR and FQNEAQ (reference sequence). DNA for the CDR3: TGTGCCAGCAGCTCGGCTGTGTACAGGGTGGGGTCCTACAATGAGCAGTTCTTC. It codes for CASSSAVYRVGSYNEQFF.

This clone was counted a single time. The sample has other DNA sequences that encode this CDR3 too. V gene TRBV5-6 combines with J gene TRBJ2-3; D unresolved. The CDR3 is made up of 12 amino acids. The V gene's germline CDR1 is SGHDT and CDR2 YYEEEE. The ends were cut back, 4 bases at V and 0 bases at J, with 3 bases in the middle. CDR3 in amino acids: CASSLSTDTQYF. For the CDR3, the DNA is TGTGCCAGCAGCCTAAGCACAGATACGCAGTATTTT.

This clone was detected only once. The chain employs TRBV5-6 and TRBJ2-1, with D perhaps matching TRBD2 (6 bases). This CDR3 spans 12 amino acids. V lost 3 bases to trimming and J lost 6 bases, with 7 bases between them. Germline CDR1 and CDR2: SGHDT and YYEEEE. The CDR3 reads CASSWGVNEQFF. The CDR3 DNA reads TGTGCCAGCAGCTGGGGGGTCAATGAGCAGTTCTTC.

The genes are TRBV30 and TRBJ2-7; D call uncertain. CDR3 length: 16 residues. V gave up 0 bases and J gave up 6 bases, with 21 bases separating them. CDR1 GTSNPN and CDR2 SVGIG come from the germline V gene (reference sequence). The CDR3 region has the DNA TGTGCCTGGAGTGTACGGAAAACATTTCTGGGTACCGAGCAGTACTTC. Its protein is CAWSVRKTFLGTEQYF.

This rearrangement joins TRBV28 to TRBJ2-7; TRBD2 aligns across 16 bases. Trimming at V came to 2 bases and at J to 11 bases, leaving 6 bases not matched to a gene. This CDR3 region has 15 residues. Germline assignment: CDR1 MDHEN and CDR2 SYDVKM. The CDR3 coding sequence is TGTGCCAGCAGTTTACTGGGACTAGCGGGAGGGGAGAAGTACTTC. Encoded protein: CASSLLGLAGGEKYF. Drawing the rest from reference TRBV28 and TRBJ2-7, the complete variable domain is DVKVTQSSRYLVKRTGEKVFLECVQDMDHENMFWYRQDPGLGLRLIYFSYDVKMKEKGDIPEGYSVSREKKERFSLILESASTNQTSMYLCASSLLGLAGGEKYFGPGTRLTVT.

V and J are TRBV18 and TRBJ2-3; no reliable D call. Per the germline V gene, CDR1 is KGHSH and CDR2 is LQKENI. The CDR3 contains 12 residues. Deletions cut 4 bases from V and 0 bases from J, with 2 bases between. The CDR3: CASSLSTDTQYF. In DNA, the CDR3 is TGTGCCAGCTCACTTAGCACAGATACGCAGTATTTT.

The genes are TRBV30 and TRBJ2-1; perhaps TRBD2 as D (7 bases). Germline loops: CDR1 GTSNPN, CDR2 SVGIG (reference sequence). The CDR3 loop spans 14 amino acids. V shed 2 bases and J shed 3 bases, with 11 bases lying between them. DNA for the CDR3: TGTGCCTGGAGTCGGGGAGGGGGCTACAATGAGCAGTTCTTC. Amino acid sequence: CAWSRGGGYNEQFF.

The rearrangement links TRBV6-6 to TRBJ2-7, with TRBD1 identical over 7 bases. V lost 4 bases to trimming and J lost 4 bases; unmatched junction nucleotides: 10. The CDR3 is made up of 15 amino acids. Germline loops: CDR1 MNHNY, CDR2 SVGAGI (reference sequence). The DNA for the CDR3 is TGTGCCAGCAGTTCGGACAGGATGGTGAGGTACGAGCAGTACTTC. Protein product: CASSSDRMVRYEQYF.

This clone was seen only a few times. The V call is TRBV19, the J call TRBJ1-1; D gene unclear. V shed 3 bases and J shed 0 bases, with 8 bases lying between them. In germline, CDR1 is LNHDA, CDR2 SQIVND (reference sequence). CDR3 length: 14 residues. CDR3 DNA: TGTGCCAGTAGTATGACTGCTATGAACACTGAAGCTTTCTTT. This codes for CASSMTAMNTEAFF.

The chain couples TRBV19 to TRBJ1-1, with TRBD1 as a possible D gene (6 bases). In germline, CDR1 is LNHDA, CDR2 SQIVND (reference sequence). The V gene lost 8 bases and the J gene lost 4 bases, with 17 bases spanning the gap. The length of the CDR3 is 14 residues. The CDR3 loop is CASVGGARGTEAFF. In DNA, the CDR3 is TGTGCCAGTGTGGGGGGGGCGAGAGGCACTGAAGCTTTCTTT.

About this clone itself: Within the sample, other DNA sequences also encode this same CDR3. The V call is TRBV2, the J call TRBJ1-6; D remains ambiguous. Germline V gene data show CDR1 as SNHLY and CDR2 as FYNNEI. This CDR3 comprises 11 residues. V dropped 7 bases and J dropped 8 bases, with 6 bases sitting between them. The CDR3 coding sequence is TGTGCCAGCAAGGGTTATTCACCCCTCCACTTT. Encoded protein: CASKGYSPLHF.

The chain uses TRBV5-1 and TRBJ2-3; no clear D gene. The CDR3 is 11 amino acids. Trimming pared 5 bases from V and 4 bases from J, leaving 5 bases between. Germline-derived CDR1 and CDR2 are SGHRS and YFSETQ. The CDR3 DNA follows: TGCGCCAGCAGGAAATCAGATACGCAGTATTTT. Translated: CASRKSDTQYF. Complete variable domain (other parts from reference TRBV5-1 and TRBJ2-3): KAGVTQTPRYLIKTRGQQVTLSCSPISGHRSVSWYQQTPGQGLQFLFEYFSETQRNKGNFPGRFSGRQFSNSRSEMNVSTLELGDSALYLCASRKSDTQYFGPGTRLTVL.